This T cell receptor beta chain stems from a study of beta chain features in type 1 diabetes. Study details: Across the samples, 90 million to 120 million sorted cells were examined in total. Study-wide points: Across patients, naive, central memory and Treg TCRB repertoires exhibited apparently greater similarity than was observed across healthy donors. In all four CD4+ subsets, TCRB CDR3 length was significantly, moderately reduced in type 1 diabetes. Cells with high TCR expression could be over-represented when cDNA is sequenced.

Every participating donor gave one draw, a heparinised blood sample averaging about 116 mL. Of the isolated RNA, all was reverse transcribed, and so the sequenced material was expressed TCRB transcripts. Clones were sequenced by immunoSEQ multiplex PCR, and TCRdb holds only the in-frame ones, with some missing. The data contain about 710,000 clones, more than 13% of them seen just once; the ten biggest clones take up roughly 0.04%. In its sample, this clone was seen a few times. Its antigen remains unidentified. CDR3 length: 15 amino acids. Sequencing was done on a sample of naive CD4+ T cells from blood. The chain recombines TRBV21-1 with TRBJ2-5; TRBD2 is taken as the D call from the table, unchecked against the DNA. TRBV21-1 is a known pseudogene. The sequence came from a man aged 18-30 years with type 1 diabetes. CDR3 region: CASSKVNGSSETQYF. The CDR3 bases are TGTGCCAGCAGCAAAGTTAATGGGAGTTCAGAGACCCAGTACTTC.